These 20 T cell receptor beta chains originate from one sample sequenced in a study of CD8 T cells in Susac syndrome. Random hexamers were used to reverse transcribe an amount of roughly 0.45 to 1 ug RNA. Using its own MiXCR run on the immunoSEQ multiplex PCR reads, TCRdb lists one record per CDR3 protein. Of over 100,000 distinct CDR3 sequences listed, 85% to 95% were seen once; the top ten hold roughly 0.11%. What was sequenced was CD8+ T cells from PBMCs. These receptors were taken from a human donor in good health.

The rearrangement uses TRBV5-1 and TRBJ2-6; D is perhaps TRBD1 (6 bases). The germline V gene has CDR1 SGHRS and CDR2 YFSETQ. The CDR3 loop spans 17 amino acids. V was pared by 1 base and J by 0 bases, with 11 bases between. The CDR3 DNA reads TGCGCCAGCAGCTTGTGGGACACCCGCTCTGGGGCCAACGTCCTGACTTTC. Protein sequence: CASSLWDTRSGANVLTF.

This CDR3 is CASSLAGSRNYGYTF. CDR3 nucleotide sequence: TGTGCCAGCAGCTTGGCAGGGAGCCGGAACTATGGCTACACCTTC. The chain is built from TRBV5-6 and TRBJ1-2; maybe TRBD1 (5 bases). There are 15 residues in the CDR3. V dropped 0 bases and J dropped 2 bases, with 11 bases sitting between them. The germline V gene encodes CDR1 SGHDT and CDR2 YYEEEE.

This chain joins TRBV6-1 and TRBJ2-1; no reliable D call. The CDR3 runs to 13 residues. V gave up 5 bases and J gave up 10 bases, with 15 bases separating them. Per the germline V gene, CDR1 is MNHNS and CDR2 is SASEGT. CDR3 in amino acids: CASSPSQLQEQFF. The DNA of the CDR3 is TGTGCCAGCAGTCCTTCGCAGCTTCAAGAGCAGTTCTTC.

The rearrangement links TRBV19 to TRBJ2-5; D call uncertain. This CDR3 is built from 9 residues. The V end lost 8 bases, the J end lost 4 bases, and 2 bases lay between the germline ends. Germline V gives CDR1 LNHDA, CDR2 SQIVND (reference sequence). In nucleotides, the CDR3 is TGTGCCAGTGGAGAGACCCAGTACTTC. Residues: CASGETQYF.

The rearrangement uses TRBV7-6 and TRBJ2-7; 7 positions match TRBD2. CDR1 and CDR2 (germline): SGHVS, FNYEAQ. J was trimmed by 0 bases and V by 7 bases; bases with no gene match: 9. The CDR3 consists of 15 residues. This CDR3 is CASTILGGTSYEQYF. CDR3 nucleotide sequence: TGTGCCAGCACCATCTTGGGGGGGACCTCCTACGAGCAGTACTTC.

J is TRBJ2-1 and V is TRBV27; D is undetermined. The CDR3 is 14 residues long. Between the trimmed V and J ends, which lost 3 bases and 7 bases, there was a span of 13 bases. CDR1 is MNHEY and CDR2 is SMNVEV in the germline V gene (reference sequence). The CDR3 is CASSFLGEGNEQFF. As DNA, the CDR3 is TGTGCCAGCAGTTTTTTGGGCGAAGGAAATGAGCAGTTCTTC.

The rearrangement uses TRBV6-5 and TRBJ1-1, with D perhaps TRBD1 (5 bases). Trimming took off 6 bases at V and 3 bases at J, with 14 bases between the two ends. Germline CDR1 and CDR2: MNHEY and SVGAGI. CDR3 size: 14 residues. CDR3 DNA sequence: TGTGCCAGCAGGTCGGCGGGGGGGGACACTGAAGCTTTCTTT. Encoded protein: CASRSAGGDTEAFF.

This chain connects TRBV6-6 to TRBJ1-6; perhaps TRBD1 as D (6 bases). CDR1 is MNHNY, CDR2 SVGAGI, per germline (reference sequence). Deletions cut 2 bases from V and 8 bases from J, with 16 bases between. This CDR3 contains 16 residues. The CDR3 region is CASSYSGRTAHSPLHF. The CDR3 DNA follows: TGTGCCAGCAGTTACAGTGGAAGGACAGCTCATTCACCCCTCCACTTT.

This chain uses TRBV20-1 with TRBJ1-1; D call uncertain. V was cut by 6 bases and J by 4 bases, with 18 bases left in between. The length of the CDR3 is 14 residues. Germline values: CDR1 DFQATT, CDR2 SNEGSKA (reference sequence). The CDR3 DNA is TGCAGTGCCGTTCGTGACCTGCGGGTCACTGAAGCTTTCTTT. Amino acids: CSAVRDLRVTEAFF.

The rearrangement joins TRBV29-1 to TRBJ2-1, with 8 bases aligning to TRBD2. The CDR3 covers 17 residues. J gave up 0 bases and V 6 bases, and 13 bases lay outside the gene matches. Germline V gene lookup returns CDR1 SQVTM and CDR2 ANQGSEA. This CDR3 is CSVGPASGHSSYNEQFF. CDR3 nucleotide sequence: TGCAGCGTGGGGCCGGCTAGCGGGCATAGCTCCTACAATGAGCAGTTCTTC.

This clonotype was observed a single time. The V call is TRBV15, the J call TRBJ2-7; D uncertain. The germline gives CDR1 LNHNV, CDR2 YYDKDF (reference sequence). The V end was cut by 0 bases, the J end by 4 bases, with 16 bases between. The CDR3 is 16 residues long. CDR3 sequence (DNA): TGTGCCACCAGCAGAGATTTGTCTAGTCTCTCTTACGAGCAGTACTTC. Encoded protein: CATSRDLSSLSYEQYF.

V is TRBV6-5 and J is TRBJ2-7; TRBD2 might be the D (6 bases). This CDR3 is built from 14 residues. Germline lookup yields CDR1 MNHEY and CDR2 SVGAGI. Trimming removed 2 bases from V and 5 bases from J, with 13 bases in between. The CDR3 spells CASSYEDGGDEQYF. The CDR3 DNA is TGTGCCAGCAGTTACGAGGACGGGGGAGACGAGCAGTACTTC.

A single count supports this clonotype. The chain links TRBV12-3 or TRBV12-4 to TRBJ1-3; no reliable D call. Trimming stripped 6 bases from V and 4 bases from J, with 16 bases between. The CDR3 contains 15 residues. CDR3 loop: CASSRTRDGGNTIYF. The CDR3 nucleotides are TGTGCCAGCAGCCGTACACGGGATGGGGGAAACACCATATATTTT.

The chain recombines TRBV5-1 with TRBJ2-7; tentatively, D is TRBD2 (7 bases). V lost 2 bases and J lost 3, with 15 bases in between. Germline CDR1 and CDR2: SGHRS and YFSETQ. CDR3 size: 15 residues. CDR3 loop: CASSLGGAAVYEQYF. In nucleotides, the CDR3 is TGCGCCAGCAGCTTAGGGGGGGCTGCCGTCTACGAGCAGTACTTC. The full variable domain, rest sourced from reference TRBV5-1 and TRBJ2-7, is KAGVTQTPRYLIKTRGQQVTLSCSPISGHRSVSWYQQTPGQGLQFLFEYFSETQRNKGNFPGRFSGRQFSNSRSEMNVSTLELGDSALYLCASSLGGAAVYEQYFGPGTRLTVT.

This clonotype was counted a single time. As DNA, the CDR3 is TGTGCCAGCAGCTTCACGGCGGGAGTAGGTGAGCAGTTCTTC. As protein: CASSFTAGVGEQFF. V gene TRBV7-2 combines with J gene TRBJ2-1, with 7 bases that match TRBD2. The CDR3 has 14 residues. Trimming took 3 bases from V and 9 from J; bases not matched to a gene: 8. Germline values: CDR1 SGHTA, CDR2 FQGNSA.

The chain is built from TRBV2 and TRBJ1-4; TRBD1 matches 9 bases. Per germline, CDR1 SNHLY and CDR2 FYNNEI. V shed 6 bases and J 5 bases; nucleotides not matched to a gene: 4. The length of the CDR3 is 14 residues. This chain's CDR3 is CASRIGTGNEKLFF. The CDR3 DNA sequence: TGTGCCAGCAGAATTGGGACAGGGAATGAAAAACTGTTTTTT.

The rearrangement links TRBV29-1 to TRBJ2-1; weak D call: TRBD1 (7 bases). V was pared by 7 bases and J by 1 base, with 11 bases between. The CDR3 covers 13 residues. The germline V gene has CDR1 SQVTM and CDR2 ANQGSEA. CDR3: CSGTGGSYNEQFF. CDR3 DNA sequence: TGCAGCGGGACAGGAGGGTCCTACAATGAGCAGTTCTTC.

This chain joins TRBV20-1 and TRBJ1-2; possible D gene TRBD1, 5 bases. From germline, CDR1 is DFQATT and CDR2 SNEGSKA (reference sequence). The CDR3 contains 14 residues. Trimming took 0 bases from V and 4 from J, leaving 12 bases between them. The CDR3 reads CSARERGDPYGYTF. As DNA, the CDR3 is TGCAGTGCTAGAGAAAGGGGAGACCCCTATGGCTACACCTTC.

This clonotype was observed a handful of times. The CDR3 DNA reads as TGTGCCAGCAGCCTCTGGACGAACACTGAAGCTTTCTTT. This sequence encodes CASSLWTNTEAFF. The chain couples TRBV7-9 to TRBJ1-1, with D unclear. The CDR3 runs to 13 residues. Germline values: CDR1 SEHNR, CDR2 FQNEAQ (reference sequence). Trimming left V 5 bases short and J 1 base short, with 8 bases between.

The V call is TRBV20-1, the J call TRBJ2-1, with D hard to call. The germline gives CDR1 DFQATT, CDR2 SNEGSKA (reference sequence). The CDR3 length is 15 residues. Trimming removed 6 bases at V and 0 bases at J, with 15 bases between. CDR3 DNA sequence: TGCAGTGCCACGGACGCCTCACGCTCCTACAATGAGCAGTTCTTC. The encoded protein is CSATDASRSYNEQFF.